Below, 13 T cell receptor beta chains from the same sample are listed, as sequenced in a study of T cell changes during pregnancy in multiple sclerosis (dated by TCRdb to the late 2010s). The library came from the immunoSEQ multiplex PCR assay. Sourced from immuneACCESS, this table was stored by TCRdb with only in-frame sequences that have V and J called. A share of the clones is absent; for the studies checked, an unresolved V gene accounts for under half, and the remainder has no known explanation. The sample table lists 70,000 to 75,000 clones, roughly 90% of them with a count of one. About 2% of the sample comes from the top ten. This material consisted of peripheral blood, taken in the second trimester of pregnancy. These receptors came from a female donor with multiple sclerosis, enrolled in a pregnancy study.

The V gene is TRBV5-4, the J gene TRBJ1-1; D is uncertain. The germline V gene encodes CDR1 SGHNT and CDR2 YYREEE (reference sequence). V lost 3 bases, J lost 5 bases, and 17 bases lay in between. The CDR3 is made up of 15 amino acids. The CDR3 bases are TGTGCCAGCAGCTCCGCGGGAGGCTTGAGAACTGAAGCTTTCTTT. The encoded protein is CASSSAGGLRTEAFF.

The V call is TRBV5-1, the J call TRBJ2-5, with 13 bases matching TRBD2. The CDR3 length is 16 residues. V lost 6 bases and J lost 2; bases outside the gene matches: 7. Germline CDR1 and CDR2: SGHRS and YFSETQ. CDR3 nucleotide sequence: TGCGCCAGCACCCCAAGGACTAGCGGGAGTCAAGAGACCCAGTACTTC. Translated, it gives CASTPRTSGSQETQYF.

The chain joins TRBV15 to TRBJ1-2; TRBD1 matches at 7 bases. The V gene's germline CDR1 is LNHNV and CDR2 YYDKDF (reference sequence). There are 14 residues in the CDR3. V lost 0 bases to trimming and J lost 3 bases; unmatched junction nucleotides: 1. The CDR3 loop reads CATSRETGHYGYTF. The DNA for the CDR3 is TGTGCCACCAGCAGAGAGACAGGGCACTATGGCTACACCTTC.

As regards this clone: One end of the junction is discordant with germline, which a read error may explain. This rearrangement joins TRBV18 to TRBJ2-1; 7 bases are a match to TRBD2. The CDR3 contains 15 residues. The germline gives CDR1 KGHSH, CDR2 LQKENI. The CDR3 coding sequence is TGTGCCAGCTCGTCAGGCGGTTCTAGCGGAGTCCTTGGGGTCTTC. It is translated as CASSSGGSSGVLGVF. Complete variable domain (other parts from reference TRBV18 and TRBJ2-1): NAGVMQNPRHLVRRRGQEARLRCSPMKGHSHVYWYRQLPEEGLKFMVYLQKENIIDESGMPKERFSAEFPKEGPSILRIQQVVRGDSAAYFCASSSGGSSGVLGVFGPGTRLTVL.

The chain links TRBV6-1 to TRBJ2-7; 12 nucleotides agree with TRBD2. In germline, CDR1 is MNHNS, CDR2 SASEGT. The J segment lost 7 bases and the V segment lost 6 bases, leaving 4 bases of the junction unmatched. This CDR3 has 13 amino acids. Written as DNA, the CDR3 is TGTGCCAGCAGCTTCGGACTAGCGGGAGAGCAGTACTTC. Its translation: CASSFGLAGEQYF.

V is TRBV15 and J is TRBJ1-2, with 10 bases matching TRBD1. This CDR3 is 17 amino acids long. Germline V CDR1 and CDR2: LNHNV, YYDKDF (reference sequence). With 2 bases clipped from V and 2 bases from J, the junction kept 8 bases outside the gene matches. CDR3 region: CATSRSRGQGGNYGYTF. The CDR3 coding sequence is TGTGCCACCAGCAGATCCCGTGGACAGGGGGGGAACTATGGCTACACCTTC.

V gene TRBV19 combines with J gene TRBJ2-1; 8 bases align to TRBD2. CDR1 and CDR2 (germline): LNHDA, SQIVND (reference sequence). The CDR3 spans 19 residues. V trimming: 2 bases; J trimming: 1 base; junction bases outside the gene matches: 13. The CDR3 region is CASSIQRGMISASYNEQFF. CDR3 sequence (DNA): TGTGCCAGTAGTATACAGCGGGGGATGATATCAGCATCCTACAATGAGCAGTTCTTC.

To note about this clone: The germline gene is not matched at one end of the junction; a read error may be the cause. The rearrangement joins TRBV7-3 to TRBJ2-3, with 8 bases identical to TRBD2. This CDR3 is 15 amino acids long. The germline gives CDR1 SGHTA, CDR2 FQGTGA. For the CDR3, the DNA is TGTGCCAGCAGCTTGTATGCGGGAGGCACGGATACGCAGTATTTT. Translation gives CASSLYAGGTDTQYF.

This chain joins TRBV5-1 and TRBJ2-4; D possibly corresponds to TRBD2 (6 bases). The CDR3 consists of 18 residues. Trimming removed 1 base at V and 9 bases at J, with 26 bases between. Germline V gene data show CDR1 as SGHRS and CDR2 as YFSETQ. The CDR3 nucleotides are TGCGCCAGCAGCTTGAGAGCGAGCGGGTCGGGACGAAACGTCATTCAGTACTTC. It codes for CASSLRASGSGRNVIQYF.

V usage is TRBV9 and J usage is TRBJ2-3, with TRBD2 matching over 8 bases. CDR3 length equals 16 residues. Germline V gives CDR1 SGDLS, CDR2 YYNGEE. The trim removed 0 bases at V and 6 bases at J, leaving 9 bases unmatched. As DNA, the CDR3 is TGTGCCAGCAGCGTAGGTCTTAGCGGGGTCACGGATACGCAGTATTTT. Its protein product is CASSVGLSGVTDTQYF.

The chain recombines TRBV6-6 with TRBJ1-2, with D perhaps matching TRBD1 (6 bases). The CDR3 has 14 amino acids. Trimming shortened V by 2 bases and J by 2 bases, and 9 bases separated the two germline ends. The germline V gene encodes CDR1 MNHNY and CDR2 SVGAGI (reference sequence). This CDR3 is CASSYAGANYGYTF. The CDR3 DNA reads as TGTGCCAGCAGTTACGCAGGGGCCAACTATGGCTACACCTTC.

The chain combines TRBV6-4 with TRBJ1-1; 8 nucleotides align to TRBD1. The CDR3 has 15 residues. CDR1 is MRHNA, CDR2 SNTAGT, per germline. V was pared by 3 bases and J by 1 base, with 4 bases of the junction left unmatched. CDR3: CASSDRTGQNTEAFF. DNA of the CDR3: TGTGCCAGCAGTGATAGGACAGGGCAGAACACTGAAGCTTTCTTT.

This clone came up a few times. The V and J genes are TRBV28 and TRBJ2-5; 8 bases are a match to TRBD2. Looked up from germline, CDR1 is MDHEN and CDR2 is SYDVKM. With V trimmed by 0 bases and J by 2 bases, 2 bases remained unmatched. CDR3 length: 15 residues. CDR3 residues: CASSLWRGRQETQYF. For the CDR3, the DNA is TGTGCCAGCAGTTTATGGCGCGGGAGGCAAGAGACCCAGTACTTC.